This TCR beta chain comes out of a study of identical twins. The study, taken as a whole, reports: Cord blood beta clonotypes present at high abundance carried fewer insertions; no such pattern appeared in memory repertoires.

TCRdb recomputed calls from the 5' RACE reads with MiXCR, one row per CDR3 protein. Found here are hundreds of thousands of distinct CDR3 sequences, 15% to 20% of them singletons; the top ten hold under 15%. Trimming pared 1 base from V and 0 bases from J, leaving 10 bases between. Germline V gene lookup returns CDR1 KGHSH and CDR2 LQKENI. This CDR3 has 15 amino acids. The sample holds a few counts of this clonotype. No antigen is known for it. The same sample was also used in a study of T cells expressing NK-cell markers. That study reports: It was sorted CD3+CD56+NKG2C+, CD3+CD56+NKG2C- and CD3+CD56-NKG2C+ T cells that supplied the TCR beta repertoires. Of CD8+ T cells, about 1.0-7.5% belonged to dominant NKG2C+ clonotypes in more than five donors.

This receptor was taken from a woman aged 18-35 years in good health. The material sequenced was PBMCs. The chain employs TRBV18 and TRBJ2-7; D may match TRBD1 or TRBD2 (5 bases each). This chain's CDR3 is CASSPRGESSYEQYF. In DNA, the CDR3 is TGTGCCAGCTCACCACGAGGGGAAAGCTCCTACGAGCAGTACTTC.